These T cell receptor beta chains were read from a single sample in a study of CD8+CD57+ T cells in acquired aplastic anemia. MiXCR, run by TCRdb on the reads, gives a single entry per CDR3 protein. Of about 110,000 distinct CDR3 sequences in the sample, approximately 48% were seen once. The sequenced sample was sorted CD4+, CD8+, or CD8+CD57+ T cells (not recorded which) from PBMCs. The origin of the receptors is a human donor in good health, serving as a control. CDR3s include the opening cysteine and the closing phenylalanine or tryptophan. D genes are given only for firm matches. Size is omitted from some rows. Given values are once, few, many or a class for expanded clones.

D gene: -; clone size: many; V gene: TRBV11-2; J gene: TRBJ2-2; CDR3 protein: CASSPVPGWGTGELFF; CDR3 DNA: TGTGCCAGCAGTCCTGTTCCGGGTTGGGGCACCGGGGAGCTGTTTTTT
D gene: TRBD1; clone size: many; V gene: TRBV30; J gene: TRBJ2-3; CDR3 protein: CAWQWTGSTDTQYF; CDR3 DNA: TGTGCCTGGCAATGGACAGGATCCACAGATACGCAGTATTTT
D gene: TRBD2; clone size: many; V gene: TRBV4-3; J gene: TRBJ2-3; CDR3 protein: CASSLTPREGDTQYF; CDR3 DNA: TGCGCCAGCAGCCTCACCCCCAGGGAGGGAGATACGCAGTATTTT
D gene: -; clone size: -; V gene: TRBV29-1; J gene: TRBJ1-1; CDR3 protein: CSVEHHNTEAFF; CDR3 DNA: TGCAGCGTTGAACATCATAACACTGAAGCTTTCTTT
D gene: -; clone size: -; V gene: TRBV25-1; J gene: TRBJ1-1; CDR3 protein: CASSWTDSTEAFF; CDR3 DNA: TGTGCCAGCAGCTGGACAGACAGCACTGAAGCTTTCTTT
D gene: -; clone size: -; V gene: TRBV5-4; J gene: TRBJ1-6; CDR3 protein: CASSGGTENSPLHF; CDR3 DNA: TGTGCCAGCAGCGGCGGGACGGAGAATTCACCCCTCCACTTT
D gene: -; clone size: -; V gene: TRBV7-2; J gene: TRBJ2-3; CDR3 protein: CASSSRGNTQYF; CDR3 DNA: TGTGCCAGCAGCTCCCGGGGGAATACGCAGTATTTT
D gene: TRBD2; clone size: few; V gene: TRBV10-3; J gene: TRBJ2-1; CDR3 protein: CAISERGGHEQFF; CDR3 DNA: TGTGCCATCAGTGAGCGGGGGGGCCACGAGCAGTTCTTC
D gene: -; clone size: many; V gene: TRBV19; J gene: TRBJ2-1; CDR3 protein: CASSSRREQFF; CDR3 DNA: TGTGCCAGTAGTAGTAGGAGGGAGCAGTTCTTC
D gene: -; clone size: once; V gene: TRBV24-1; J gene: TRBJ2-5; CDR3 protein: CATAGIGETQYF; CDR3 DNA: TGTGCCACCGCAGGGATAGGGGAGACCCAGTACTTC